This T cell receptor (beta chain) was identified in a study of PD-1 blockade in mismatch repair-deficient tumors (TCRdb year 2017). A note on the overall study: Between September 2013 and September 2016, the trial enrolled some 91 consecutive patients with 12 mismatch repair-deficient cancer types, every one of whom had been previously treated and was progressing. Deep sequencing of TCR CDR3 regions was used to track tumor-associated T cell clones in peripheral blood of patients responding to PD-1 blockade.

Mismatch repair deficiency in every enrolled patient was established by polymerase chain reaction or immunohistochemistry. TCR sequencing was carried out for three patients who responded to pembrolizumab therapy. The phase II trial prospectively tested pembrolizumab PD-1 blockade in advanced mismatch repair-deficient cancers regardless of tissue of origin. Peripheral blood T cell samples were serially collected before and at multiple times after PD-1 blockade was started. Blood sampling time points were reported as weeks after the first dose of pembrolizumab. What the study reported, not specific to this receptor: After pembrolizumab, tumor-resident clones, which were often undetectable in blood before treatment, expanded rapidly and then contracted, generally ahead of radiologic responses.

The library came from the immunoSEQ multiplex PCR assay. Held by TCRdb, this immuneACCESS table contains in-frame sequences only and omits some clones. Under half of the omission traces to an unresolved V gene where checked; the cause of the rest is unknown. A total of some 100,000 clones appear in this sample, 70% to 85% of them only once. About 6.3% of the sample is in the top ten clones. With regard to this clone: Its antigen is currently not known. No quality values exist for individual bases; no much larger clone is one base distant.

The sequence was obtained from an adult with mismatch repair-deficient cancer. Sequenced material: peripheral blood, taken roughly eight months after starting pembrolizumab.

The CDR3 is CASSEQGTIIDQPQHF. Here is the DNA: TGTGCCAGCAGTGAGCAGGGGACGATAATTGATCAGCCCCAGCATTTT. Recombination linked TRBV25-1 to TRBJ1-5, with a weak D call of TRBD1 (6 bases match). The germline V gene provides CDR1 MGHDK and CDR2 SYGVNS. There are 16 amino acids in the CDR3, from cysteine to phenylalanine inclusive. Just the 48-base CDR3 DNA is kept, in frame starting at base 1. V sheds 3 bases and J sheds 5 bases, leaving 17 bases between their ends.